The next 32 T cell receptor beta chains were all read from a single sample in a study of CXCR3-negative and CXCR3-positive naive CD8 T cells (dated by TCRdb to 2018 to 2020). TCRdb names NextSeq 550 as the instrument used. The Human TCR Profiling Kit (MiLaboratory) was used to prepare UMI-labeled 5' RACE TRB cDNA libraries. Following TCRdb reprocessing, every CDR3 protein sequence forms one entry, and DNA is not provided. The table kept for this sample lists around 40,000 distinct CDR3 sequences. Clones ranked in the top ten supply roughly 14% of the sample. The sequencing input was memory CD8+ T cells from blood. The meaning of the sample's cell subset or site label: conventional CD8+ memory T cells (TMEM), sorted as controls. The origin of the receptors is a human donor in good health. Some clones in this sample may be carry-over from other donors' samples.

This chain joins TRBV27 and TRBJ2-7; TCRdb picks TRBD1, but there is no DNA to check that call. Germline V gene lookup returns CDR1 MNHEY and CDR2 SMNVEV (reference sequence). CDR3 length: 14 amino acids. The CDR3 here is CASSLSPFTGDQYF.

This sequence joins TRBV12-3 or TRBV12-4 and TRBJ2-3. The CDR3 has 16 amino acids. CDR3 sequence: CASSLTSTGGTDTQYF.

This chain uses TRBV28 with TRBJ1-3. There are 14 residues in the CDR3. The germline CDR1 and CDR2 sequences are MDHEN and SYDVKM. The CDR3 loop reads CASSPVVSGNTIYF.

The chain links TRBV7-8 to TRBJ2-7; TCRdb proposes TRBD1, but this gene call is untestable without DNA. The CDR3 has 15 amino acids. Germline assignment: CDR1 SGHVS and CDR2 FQNEAQ. The CDR3 sequence: CASSLRQGGVWEQYF. Based on the CDR3 plus reference TRBV7-8 and TRBJ2-7, the full variable domain is GAGVSQSPRYKVAKRGQDVALRCDPISGHVSLFWYQQALGQGPEFLTYFQNEAQLDKSGLPSDRFFAERPEGSVSTLKIQRTQQEDSAVYLCASSLRQGGVWEQYFGPGTRLTVT.

This sequence joins TRBV12-3 or TRBV12-4 and TRBJ2-4; TCRdb selects TRBD1, and the lack of DNA leaves this call unchecked. This CDR3 region has 16 residues. CDR3 protein: CASSGGRDSVKNIQYF.

The chain links TRBV6-6 to TRBJ2-3; TCRdb designates TRBD1, a call that cannot be tested without DNA. The CDR3 loop spans 14 amino acids. The germline V gene has CDR1 MNHNY and CDR2 SVGAGI (reference sequence). CDR3 residues: CASTLKGSTDTQYF.

The chain couples TRBV25-1 to TRBJ2-3; TCRdb's D gene call, TRBD1, goes unchecked for lack of DNA. Germline V CDR1 and CDR2: MGHDK, SYGVNS. The CDR3 loop spans 11 amino acids. CDR3 amino acids: CASSEFGTKYF.

CDR3 amino acids: CASSWGTAYGYTF. The rearrangement uses TRBV28 and TRBJ1-2; TCRdb designates TRBD1, a call that cannot be tested without DNA. CDR1 and CDR2 (germline): MDHEN, SYDVKM. CDR3 size: 13 residues.

The V and J genes are TRBV20-1 and TRBJ2-5; TCRdb returns TRBD2, unconfirmable since there is no DNA. The CDR3 loop spans 17 amino acids. CDR1 is DFQATT and CDR2 is SNEGSKA in the germline V gene (reference sequence). CDR3 loop: CSARGGTSGGPQETQYF.

The chain has TRBV5-5 and TRBJ2-1; without DNA, the TCRdb call of TRBD2 cannot be checked. CDR1 is SGHKS and CDR2 is YYEKEE in the germline V gene (reference sequence). CDR3 length: 17 residues. CDR3 residues: CASTPRLAGGPGNEQFF. Supplemented by reference TRBV5-5 and TRBJ2-1, the full variable domain reads DAGVTQSPTHLIKTRGQQVTLRCSPISGHKSVSWYQQVLGQGPQFIFQYYEKEERGRGNFPDRFSARQFPNYSSELNVNALLLGDSALYLCASTPRLAGGPGNEQFFGPGTRLTVL.

The V and J genes are TRBV6-4 and TRBJ2-1. The CDR3 has 14 residues. Germline lookup yields CDR1 MRHNA and CDR2 SNTAGT. The CDR3 loop is CASSDSSGVNEQFF.

The chain combines TRBV6-2 or TRBV6-3 with TRBJ2-1; TCRdb calls TRBD2, which cannot be checked without DNA. Germline lookup yields CDR1 MNHEY and CDR2 SVGEGT. The CDR3 is 14 amino acids. The CDR3 is CASSLAGGSNEQFF.

The chain employs TRBV9 and TRBJ2-1; TCRdb calls TRBD2, which cannot be checked without DNA. The germline gives CDR1 SGDLS, CDR2 YYNGEE. This CDR3 region has 12 residues. The CDR3 spells CASGPWRNEQFF.

The J gene is TRBJ2-7, the V gene TRBV20-1. CDR1 and CDR2 from the germline V gene are DFQATT and SNEGSKA (reference sequence). There are 12 residues in the CDR3. The CDR3 protein is CSARANSYEQYF.

The chain uses TRBV7-8 and TRBJ2-1; TCRdb reports TRBD1, a call that lacks DNA to check it against. Germline lookup yields CDR1 SGHVS and CDR2 FQNEAQ. The CDR3 is made up of 16 amino acids. This CDR3 reads CASSIGGQNPYNEQFF.

The chain is built from TRBV20-1 and TRBJ2-1; TCRdb outputs TRBD1, but without DNA this stays unchecked. Germline V CDR1 and CDR2: DFQATT, SNEGSKA (reference sequence). The CDR3 contains 14 residues. CDR3 sequence: CSARVQAGYNEQFF.

The V and J genes are TRBV28 and TRBJ1-5; TCRdb's D call of TRBD1 is untestable without DNA. The CDR3 totals 17 residues. CDR1 MDHEN and CDR2 SYDVKM come from the germline V gene. The CDR3 reads CASTKPRQAYSNQPQHF.

The chain has TRBV5-1 and TRBJ2-1; the TCRdb call, TRBD1, lacks DNA for checking. In germline, CDR1 is SGHRS, CDR2 YFSETQ. This CDR3 contains 12 residues. The CDR3 sequence is CASSLYRGEQFF.

This sequence joins TRBV29-1 and TRBJ1-5; checking the TCRdb D call of TRBD1 is not possible without DNA. This CDR3 has 13 residues. Germline V CDR1 and CDR2: SQVTM, ANQGSEA. CDR3 sequence reads: CSARAGGSQPQHF.

The genes are TRBV15 and TRBJ2-5; there is no DNA to check the TCRdb D call of TRBD1. This CDR3 is 17 amino acids long. Germline loops: CDR1 LNHNV, CDR2 YYDKDF (reference sequence). The CDR3 protein is CATSRDPGAGNQETQYF.

This rearrangement joins TRBV12-3 or TRBV12-4 to TRBJ1-5. The CDR3 contains 14 residues. Here the CDR3 reads CASSSVVSNQPQHF.

The V gene is TRBV2, the J gene TRBJ2-7; checking the TCRdb D call of TRBD1 is not possible without DNA. Germline V gene sequence: CDR1 SNHLY, CDR2 FYNNEI. The CDR3 is made up of 13 amino acids. The CDR3 here is CASGGPDYYEQYF.

The chain carries TRBV7-9 and TRBJ2-1. CDR1 is SEHNR and CDR2 is FQNEAQ in the germline V gene (reference sequence). The CDR3 is 14 residues long. CDR3 region: CASTLAASYNEQFF. The full variable domain, with the rest looked up from reference TRBV7-9 and TRBJ2-1, is DTGVSQNPRHKITKRGQNVTFRCDPISEHNRLYWYRQTLGQGPEFLTYFQNEAQLEKSRLLSDRFSAERPKGSFSTLEIQRTEQGDSAMYLCASTLAASYNEQFFGPGTRLTVL.

The rearrangement links TRBV3-1 to TRBJ2-1; TCRdb gives TRBD1 as the D gene, but with no DNA this cannot be confirmed. The CDR3 spans 15 residues. Germline V lookup: CDR1 LGHDT, CDR2 YNNKEL (reference sequence). Here the CDR3 reads CASSQDQGGYDEQFF.

The J gene is TRBJ2-1, the V gene TRBV27; TCRdb gives TRBD1 as the D gene, but with no DNA this cannot be confirmed. This CDR3 region has 15 residues. Germline CDR1 MNHEY, CDR2 SMNVEV (reference sequence). CDR3 sequence reads: CASSAGTGGANEQFF.

This chain joins TRBV9 and TRBJ1-3. Germline V gene lookup returns CDR1 SGDLS and CDR2 YYNGEE. CDR3 length: 14 amino acids. CDR3 residues: CASSLSSAWNTIYF.

V and J are TRBV7-2 and TRBJ2-3; TCRdb's D call, TRBD2, is unchecked because there is no DNA. This CDR3 has 16 residues. CDR1 is SGHTA, CDR2 FQGNSA, per germline. The chain's CDR3 is CASSLRLAVLTDTQYF.

This chain connects TRBV20-1 to TRBJ2-1; TCRdb picks TRBD2, but there is no DNA to check that call. The CDR3 has 16 residues. CDR1 and CDR2 (germline): DFQATT, SNEGSKA (reference sequence). The CDR3 loop reads CSARPGLAGAYNEQFF.

The rearrangement joins TRBV7-6 to TRBJ2-7; the D call of TRBD2 rests on TCRdb alone, since no DNA is present to check it. The V gene's germline CDR1 is SGHVS and CDR2 FNYEAQ. CDR3 size: 15 residues. The CDR3 here is CASSLERESSYEQYF.

The chain uses TRBV29-1 and TRBJ2-1; the D call of TRBD1 rests on TCRdb alone, since no DNA is present to check it. The CDR3 runs to 16 residues. Germline V CDR1 and CDR2: SQVTM, ANQGSEA. The CDR3 spells CSGIRDREGSYNEQFF.

The chain is built from TRBV7-9 and TRBJ1-2; TCRdb's D call of TRBD1 is untestable without DNA. The CDR3 sequence is 15 residues long. Germline V gives CDR1 SEHNR, CDR2 FQNEAQ (reference sequence). The CDR3 reads CASSLAPRGVDGYTF.

V usage is TRBV6-2 or TRBV6-3 and J usage is TRBJ1-3. The germline V gene has CDR1 MNHEY and CDR2 SVGEGT. The CDR3 runs 14 residues. CDR3 region: CASSAEVGGNTIYF.